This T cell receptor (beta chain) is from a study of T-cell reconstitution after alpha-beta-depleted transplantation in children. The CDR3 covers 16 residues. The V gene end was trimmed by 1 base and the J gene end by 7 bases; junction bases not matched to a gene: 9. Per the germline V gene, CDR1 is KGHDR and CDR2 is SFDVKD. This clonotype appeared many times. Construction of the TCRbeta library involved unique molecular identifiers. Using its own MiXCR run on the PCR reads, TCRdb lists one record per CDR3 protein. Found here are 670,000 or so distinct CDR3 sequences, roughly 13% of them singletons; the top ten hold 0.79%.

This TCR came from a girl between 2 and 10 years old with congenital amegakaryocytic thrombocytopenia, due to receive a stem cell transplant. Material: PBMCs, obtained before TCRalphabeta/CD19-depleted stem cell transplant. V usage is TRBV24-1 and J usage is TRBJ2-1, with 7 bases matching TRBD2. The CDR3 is CATSDFGGGSMNEQFF. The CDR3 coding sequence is TGTGCCACCAGTGATTTCGGAGGCGGGAGTATGAATGAGCAGTTCTTC.